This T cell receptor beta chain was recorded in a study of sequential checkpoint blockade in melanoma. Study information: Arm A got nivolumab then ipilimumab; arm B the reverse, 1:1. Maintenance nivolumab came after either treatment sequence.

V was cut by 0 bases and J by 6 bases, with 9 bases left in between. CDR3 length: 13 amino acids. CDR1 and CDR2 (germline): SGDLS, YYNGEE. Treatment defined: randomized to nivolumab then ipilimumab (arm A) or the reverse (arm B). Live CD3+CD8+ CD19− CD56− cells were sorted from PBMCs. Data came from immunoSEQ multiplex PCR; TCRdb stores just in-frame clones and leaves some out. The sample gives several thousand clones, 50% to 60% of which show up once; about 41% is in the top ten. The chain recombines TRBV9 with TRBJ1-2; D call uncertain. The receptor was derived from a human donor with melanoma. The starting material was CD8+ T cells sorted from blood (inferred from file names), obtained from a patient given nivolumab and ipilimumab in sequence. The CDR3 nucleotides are TGTGCCAGCAGCGTAGCTCCCGGGGATGGCTACACCTTC. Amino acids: CASSVAPGDGYTF.